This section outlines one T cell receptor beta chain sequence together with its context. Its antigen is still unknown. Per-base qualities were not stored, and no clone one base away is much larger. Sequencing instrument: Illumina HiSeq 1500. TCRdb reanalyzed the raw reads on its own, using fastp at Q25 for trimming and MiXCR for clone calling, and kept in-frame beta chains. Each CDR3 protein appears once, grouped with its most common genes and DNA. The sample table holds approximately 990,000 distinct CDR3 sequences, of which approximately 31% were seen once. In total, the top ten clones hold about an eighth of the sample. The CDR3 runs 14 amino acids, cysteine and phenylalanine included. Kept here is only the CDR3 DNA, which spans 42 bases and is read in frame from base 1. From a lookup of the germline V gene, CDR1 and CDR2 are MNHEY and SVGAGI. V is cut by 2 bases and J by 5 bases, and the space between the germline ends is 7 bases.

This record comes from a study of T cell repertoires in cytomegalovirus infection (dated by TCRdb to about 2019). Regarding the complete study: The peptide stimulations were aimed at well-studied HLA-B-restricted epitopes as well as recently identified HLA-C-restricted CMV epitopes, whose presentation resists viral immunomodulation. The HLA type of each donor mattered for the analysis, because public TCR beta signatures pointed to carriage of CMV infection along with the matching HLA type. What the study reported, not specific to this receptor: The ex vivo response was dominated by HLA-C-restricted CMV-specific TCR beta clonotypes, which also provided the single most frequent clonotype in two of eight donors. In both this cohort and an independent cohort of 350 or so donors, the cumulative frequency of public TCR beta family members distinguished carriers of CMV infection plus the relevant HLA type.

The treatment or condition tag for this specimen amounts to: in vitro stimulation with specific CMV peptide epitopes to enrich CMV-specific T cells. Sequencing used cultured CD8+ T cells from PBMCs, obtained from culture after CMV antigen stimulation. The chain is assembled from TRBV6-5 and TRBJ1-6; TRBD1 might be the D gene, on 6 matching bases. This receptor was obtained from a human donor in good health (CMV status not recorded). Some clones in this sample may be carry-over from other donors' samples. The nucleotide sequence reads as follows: TGTGCCAGCAGTTACCACAGGGATAATTCACCCCTCCACTTT. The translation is CASSYHRDNSPLHF.